Shown below are 14 T cell receptor beta chains from a single sample sequenced in a study of identical twins. TCRdb analysed the 5' RACE reads with MiXCR anew, one entry per CDR3 protein. Here the sample spans fewer than 650,000 distinct CDR3 sequences, over 8.5% being singletons. This sample was shared with a second study, whose subject was yellow fever vaccine responses in identical twins.

Sequencing was done on a sample of PBMCs. The source of these receptors is a woman aged 18-30 years in good health.

This clonotype was counted a few times. This chain connects TRBV19 to TRBJ1-1; a weak D match, TRBD1 (5 bases). V lost 2 bases, J lost 4 bases, and 14 bases lay in between. Germline V CDR1 and CDR2: LNHDA, SQIVND (reference sequence). This CDR3 has 15 residues. DNA for the CDR3: TGTGCCAGTAGTATACTCGGACTGGGGGGCACTGAAGCTTTCTTT. This codes for CASSILGLGGTEAFF.

This clonotype came up many times. The gene calls are TRBV7-3 and TRBJ2-1; D is possibly TRBD2 (5 bases). V was pared by 0 bases and J by 8 bases, with 11 bases between. Germline loops: CDR1 SGHTA, CDR2 FQGTGA. This CDR3 is 14 amino acids long. Here the CDR3 DNA reads TGTGCCAGCAGCTTAACGAGGGAGAGCTATGAGCAGTTCTTC. Its protein is CASSLTRESYEQFF.

This sequence joins TRBV28 and TRBJ2-3; 12 positions agree with TRBD1. V shed 5 bases, J shed 4 bases, and the junction held 4 bases outside the gene matches. CDR3 length equals 15 residues. Per germline, CDR1 MDHEN and CDR2 SYDVKM. The CDR3 DNA follows: TGTGCCAGCAGTCCGGGACAGGGGGCATCAGATACGCAGTATTTT. Amino acids: CASSPGQGASDTQYF.

This clonotype was observed a handful of times. The chain carries TRBV7-9 and TRBJ1-1, with D perhaps matching TRBD1 (5 bases). This CDR3 region has 15 residues. The V end was cut by 5 bases, the J end by 0 bases, with 13 bases between. Germline values: CDR1 SEHNR, CDR2 FQNEAQ (reference sequence). CDR3 sequence reads: CASSHTGGLNTEAFF. Here the CDR3 DNA reads TGTGCCAGCAGCCATACGGGGGGGTTGAACACTGAAGCTTTCTTT.

The gene calls are TRBV9 and TRBJ2-3; the match to TRBD2 covers 8 bases. Germline V gene data show CDR1 as SGDLS and CDR2 as YYNGEE. The junction had 13 bases not matched to a gene; V was cut back by 6 bases and J by 1 base. The CDR3 has 17 residues. CDR3 amino acids: CASTMGGSGVRTDTQYF. CDR3 bases: TGTGCCAGCACCATGGGTGGTAGCGGGGTCCGCACAGATACGCAGTATTTT.

This clonotype has at least ten counts. CDR3 bases: TGTGCCAGCAGCTCTCTCGAGAGCGGAGAAGAGACCCAGTACTTC. Amino acids: CASSSLESGEETQYF. V usage is TRBV7-9 and J usage is TRBJ2-5, with D possibly matching TRBD2 (5 bases). CDR3 length: 15 residues. The germline V gene encodes CDR1 SEHNR and CDR2 FQNEAQ (reference sequence). V was cut by 4 bases and J by 3 bases, with 15 bases left in between.

This clonotype was recorded at least ten times. The chain joins TRBV12-3 or TRBV12-4 to TRBJ2-7; D unresolved. This CDR3 contains 13 residues. Trimming took 6 bases from V and 2 from J, leaving 11 bases between them. The CDR3 region is CASSLHSPYEQYF. CDR3 DNA: TGTGCCAGCAGCCTACACTCGCCCTACGAGCAGTACTTC.

This clonotype was seen at least ten times. This rearrangement joins TRBV4-3 to TRBJ2-1, with 7 bases lining up with TRBD2. The trim removed 1 base at V and 6 bases at J, leaving 12 bases unmatched. The CDR3 length is 17 residues. CDR1 is LGHNA and CDR2 is YSLEER in the germline V gene. Here the CDR3 DNA reads TGCGCCAGCAGCCAAGTCGCGGGAGTTGGGTTGGGCAATGAGCAGTTCTTC. Residues: CASSQVAGVGLGNEQFF.

This clonotype has at least ten counts. This chain uses TRBV4-3 with TRBJ2-1; 11 nucleotides line up with TRBD2. This CDR3 has 16 residues. The ends lost 4 bases at V and 7 bases at J; junction bases unmatched: 9. CDR1 LGHNA and CDR2 YSLEER come from the germline V gene. Here the CDR3 reads CASSPRGLAGGNEQFF. The CDR3 region has the DNA TGCGCCAGCAGCCCACGAGGGCTAGCGGGAGGAAATGAGCAGTTCTTC.

The sample holds many counts of this clonotype. The J gene is TRBJ2-2, the V gene TRBV6-1; D call uncertain. Germline CDR1 is MNHNS and CDR2 is SASEGT. The V gene lost 6 bases and the J gene lost 1 base, with 9 bases spanning the gap. CDR3 length: 14 residues. The CDR3 DNA sequence: TGTGCCAGCAGACAGATAAAGAACACCGGGGAGCTGTTTTTT. Protein product: CASRQIKNTGELFF.

This clonotype was picked up many times. This chain links TRBV14 with TRBJ2-2; 9 bases fit TRBD2. V gave up 0 bases and J gave up 4 bases; unmatched junction bases: 9. The CDR3 runs to 18 residues. CDR1 SGHDN and CDR2 FVKESK come from the germline V gene. The CDR3 spells CASSQEYTGLAVTGELFF. DNA of the CDR3: TGTGCCAGCAGCCAAGAGTATACGGGACTAGCAGTCACCGGGGAGCTGTTTTTT.

This clonotype was picked up many times. The chain combines TRBV12-3 or TRBV12-4 with TRBJ2-5, with no clear D. Between the trimmed V and J ends, which lost 2 bases and 0 bases, there was a span of 7 bases. This CDR3 has 14 residues. The CDR3 DNA reads TGTGCCAGCAGTTTAAGTCCCAACCAAGAGACCCAGTACTTC. It codes for CASSLSPNQETQYF.

The sample holds a few counts of this clonotype. The rearrangement joins TRBV30 to TRBJ2-3; D gene ambiguous. The CDR3 extends over 13 amino acids. Trimming took off 0 bases at V and 1 base at J, with 5 bases between the two ends. CDR1 is GTSNPN and CDR2 is SVGIG in the germline V gene (reference sequence). The CDR3 DNA sequence: TGTGCCTGGAGTGTACTCGGCACAGATACGCAGTATTTT. It is translated as CAWSVLGTDTQYF.

The chain links TRBV12-3 or TRBV12-4 to TRBJ2-7, with D uncertain. Trimming stripped 6 bases from V and 5 bases from J, with 11 bases between. The CDR3 spans 12 residues. CDR3 DNA: TGTGCCAGCAGCCCCGCCTTTCACGAGCAGTACTTC. As protein: CASSPAFHEQYF.